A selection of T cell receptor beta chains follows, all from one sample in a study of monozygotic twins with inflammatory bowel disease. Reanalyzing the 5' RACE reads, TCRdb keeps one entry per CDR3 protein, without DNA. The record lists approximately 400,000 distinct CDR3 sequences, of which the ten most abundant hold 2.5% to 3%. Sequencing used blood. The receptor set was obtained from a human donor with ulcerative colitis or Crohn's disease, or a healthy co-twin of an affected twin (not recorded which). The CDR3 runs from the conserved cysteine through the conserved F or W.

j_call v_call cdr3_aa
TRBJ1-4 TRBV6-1 CASSKSRDSHEKLFF
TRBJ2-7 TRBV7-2 CASSPTWGDYSYEQYF
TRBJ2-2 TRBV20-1 CSARFGGSTGELFF
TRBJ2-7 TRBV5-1 CASSPGLASYEQYF
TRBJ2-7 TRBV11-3 CASSLRGRDEQYF
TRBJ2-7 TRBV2 CASSDLLAGALEQYF
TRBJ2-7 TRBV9 CASSVGDVSSYEQYF
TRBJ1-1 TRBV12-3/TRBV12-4 CASRLLQGGNTEAFF
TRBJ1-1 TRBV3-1 CASSPRGHDTEAFF
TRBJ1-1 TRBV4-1 CASSLRQGAVNTEAFF
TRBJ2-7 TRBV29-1 CSVARTEGWEQYF
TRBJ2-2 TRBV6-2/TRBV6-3 CATQTEAGTGELFF
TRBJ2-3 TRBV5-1 CASSLARGAGTDTQYF
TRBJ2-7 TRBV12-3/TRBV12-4 CASSLRRESDEQYF
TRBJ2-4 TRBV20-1 CSARGWTGDAKNIQYF
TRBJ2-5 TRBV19 CASSKLVSETQYF
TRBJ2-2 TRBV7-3 CASRMGQNTGELFF
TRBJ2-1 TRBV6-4 CASSLAGSHNEQFF
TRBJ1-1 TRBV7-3 CASSRSDSGSTEAFF
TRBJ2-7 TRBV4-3 CASSQEAGGLYEQYF
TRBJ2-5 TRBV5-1 CASSSQQTSGAQETQYF
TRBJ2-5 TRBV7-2 CASSLLPSQETQYF
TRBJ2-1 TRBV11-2 CASSLTSGVDEQFF
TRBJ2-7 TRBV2 CASSDLGSRFRYEQYF
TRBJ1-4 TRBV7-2 CASSLTWQTVGNEKLFF
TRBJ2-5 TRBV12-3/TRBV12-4 CASSLSTSEQETQYF
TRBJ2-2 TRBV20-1 CSAPGQPSPGELFF
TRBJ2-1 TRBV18 CASSPPQGEINEQFF
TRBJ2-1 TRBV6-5 CASSYVRRGVGKNEQFF
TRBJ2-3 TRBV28 CASREGPGGTDTQYF